This TCR beta chain was sequenced during a study of T cells after posttransplantation cyclophosphamide (dated by TCRdb to about 2016). About the study as a whole: T cell repertoire reconstitution was tracked by TRB sequencing after myeloablative bone marrow transplantation in which posttransplantation cyclophosphamide was used as GVHD prophylaxis. Samples from roughly 35 PTCy-treated patients, along with samples from some 16 of their related bone marrow donors, underwent antigen receptor sequencing. Blood from every one of the 34 PTCy patients who had 1-year posttransplant specimens underwent TRB sequencing. Up to about 3 additional blood samples from 2 to 5.2 years after transplant were also TRB-sequenced in 3 patients, as was pretransplant blood from several patients. Because TRA and TRB clonality correlated tightly in fewer than ten samples, the subsequent TCR analyses were limited to TRB only. Public TRB sequences were checked against a database of over 3,600 sequences associated with responses to pathogens, tumor antigens, self-antigens and alloantigens.

On the day of marrow donation, related bone marrow donors gave peripheral blood samples. Mononuclear cells from peripheral blood and bone marrow were separated by Ficoll-Hypaque density centrifugation and then cryopreserved. CD4+ and CD8+ T cells, including naive and memory subsets, were sorted by FACS on a FACSAria II. The V end loses 2 bases and the J end loses 2 bases, and a stretch of 6 bases separates them. From a lookup of the germline V gene, CDR1 and CDR2 are SGHVS and FQNEAQ. Spanning cysteine to phenylalanine, the CDR3 consists of 14 amino acids. The read is trimmed to its CDR3 DNA, 42 bases read in frame from base 1. TRB sequencing was run on genomic DNA with either the immunoSEQ assay at survey resolution or the hsTCRB kit. From the authors' description of their analysis: The immunoSEQ software was used for initial read processing, and the LymphoSeq R package was used for repertoire analyses. Clonality was calculated as 1 minus normalized Shannon entropy, and the Gini coefficient was also calculated for each TRB dataset. To infer phenotypes in unsorted samples, TRB sequences from sorted subsets of the recipient or donor were mapped onto unsorted samples from the same recipient. Here the immuneACCESS table is served through TCRdb, limited to in-frame sequences with V and J called. Missing clones are a known gap in these copies; in checked studies unresolved V genes cover under half, and the rest lacks a known reason. The V and J calls and clone size are taken from that table; D and trimming were inferred from the DNA. The sample table shows approximately 13,000 clones, and approximately 82% are seen once. The top ten clones comprise roughly 0.83% of the sample.

Remarks on this clone: Its target antigen remains unknown. The record has no base qualities; no much larger clone is one base away.

Study-level results and caveats: At 1-2 months, donor-recipient similarity was low but rose over the first year, and the later blood repertoires were often dominated by donor CD8+ memory clones. The TRB repertoires of T cells infiltrating skin or GI tract showed only limited overlap with the TRB repertoires of T cells in blood. Across 45 patients, recipient CMV seropositivity and CMV reactivation were highly associated with TRB clonality; PTCy diversity was similar to CNI/methotrexate controls.

The TCR sequence derives from a man between 45 and 60 years old in good health, CMV-negative, and a related stem cell transplant donor. The specimen was memory CD4+ T cells sorted from PBMCs. The chain is made from TRBV7-8 and TRBJ2-2; the D segment cannot be called with confidence. CDR3 reads: CASSLTRNTGELFF. In nucleotides, the sequence is TGTGCCAGCAGCTTAACGAGAAACACCGGGGAGCTGTTTTTT.